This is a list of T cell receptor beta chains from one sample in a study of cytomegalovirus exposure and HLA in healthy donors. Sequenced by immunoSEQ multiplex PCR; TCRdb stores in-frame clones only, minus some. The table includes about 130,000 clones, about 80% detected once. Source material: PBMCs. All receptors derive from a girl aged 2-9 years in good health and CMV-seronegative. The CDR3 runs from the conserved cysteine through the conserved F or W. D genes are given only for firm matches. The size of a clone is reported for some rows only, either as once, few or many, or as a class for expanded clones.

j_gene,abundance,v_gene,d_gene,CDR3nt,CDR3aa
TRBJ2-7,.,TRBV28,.,TGTGCCAGCAGTTTAAATGGAGGTCGGTCCTACGAGCAGTACTTC,CASSLNGGRSYEQYF
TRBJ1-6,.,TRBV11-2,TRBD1,TGTGCCAGCTCGACAGGGCCTTATAATTCACCCCTCCACTTT,CASSTGPYNSPLHF
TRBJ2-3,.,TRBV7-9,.,TGTGCCAGCAGTTCTAGCACGGATACGCAGTATTTT,CASSSSTDTQYF
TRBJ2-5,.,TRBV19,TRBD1,TGTGCCAGTAGTATGGGCCTGACAGGGATTCCCCAAGAGACCCAGTACTTC,CASSMGLTGIPQETQYF
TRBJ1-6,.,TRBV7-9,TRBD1,TGTGCCAGCAGCTCGACAGGGGGCCGTACGAATAATTCACCCCTCCACTTT,CASSSTGGRTNNSPLHF
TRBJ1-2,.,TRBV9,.,TGTGCCAGCAGCGTAGCTTTAGGGACTTCCAATGGCTACACCTTC,CASSVALGTSNGYTF
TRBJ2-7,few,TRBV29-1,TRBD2,TGCAGCGTCAGCACTAGCGGGAGTCGCGAGCAGTACTTC,CSVSTSGSREQYF
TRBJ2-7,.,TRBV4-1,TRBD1,TGCGCCAGCAATAGCGGACAGGGAACCTACGAGCAGTACTTC,CASNSGQGTYEQYF
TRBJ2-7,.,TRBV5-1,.,TGCGCCAGCAGCTTAATCGGGAGCTCCTACGAGCAGTACTTC,CASSLIGSSYEQYF
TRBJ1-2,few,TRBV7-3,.,TGTGCCAGCAGCTTAAATCCGGGGGACTATGGCTACACCTTC,CASSLNPGDYGYTF
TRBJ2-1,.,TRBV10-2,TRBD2,TGCGCCAGCAGTGATTGGCTAGCGGGGAGCTCCTACAATGAGCAGTTCTTC,CASSDWLAGSSYNEQFF
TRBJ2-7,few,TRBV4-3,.,TGCGCCAGCAGCCAAGATTTTGAGGGAGTCTCCTACGAGCAGTACTTC,CASSQDFEGVSYEQYF
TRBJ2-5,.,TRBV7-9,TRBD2,TGTGCCAGCGTCGGACCGGGACTACGAGGTGGGAAGACCCAGTACTTC,CASVGPGLRGGKTQYF
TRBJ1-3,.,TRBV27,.,TGTGCCAGCAGCCCGAGGATCTCTGGAAACACCATATATTTT,CASSPRISGNTIYF
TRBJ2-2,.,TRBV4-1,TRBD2,TGCGCCAGCCGGGGGGTGGCGGGAGGGAGCGGGGAGCTGTTTTTT,CASRGVAGGSGELFF
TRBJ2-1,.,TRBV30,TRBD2,TGTGCCTGTAGCGGGAGTAGACAAGGTGAGCAGTTCTTC,CACSGSRQGEQFF
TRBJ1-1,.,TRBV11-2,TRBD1,TGTGCCAGCAGCCTCCTGGACAGGGGATCGGGTGAAGCTTTCTTT,CASSLLDRGSGEAFF
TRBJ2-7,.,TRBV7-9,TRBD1,TGTGCCAGCAGCGCCCGACAGGGGGAGGGTGACGAGCAGTACTTC,CASSARQGEGDEQYF
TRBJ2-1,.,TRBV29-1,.,TGCAGCGTTGCGGCTAGCAGTGAGCAGTTCTTC,CSVAASSEQFF
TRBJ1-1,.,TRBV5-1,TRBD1,TGCGCCAGCAGCTTGGACAGGGGGAACACTGAAGCTTTCTTT,CASSLDRGNTEAFF
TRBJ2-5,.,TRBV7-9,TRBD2,TGTGCCAGCAGCCCAAGGACTAGCGGGAGGGCAAGGCAAGAGACCCAGTACTTC,CASSPRTSGRARQETQYF
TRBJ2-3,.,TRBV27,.,TGTGCCAGCAGACCTACACAGGATTTCGTGGATACGCAGTATTTT,CASRPTQDFVDTQYF
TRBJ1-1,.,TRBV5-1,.,TGCGCCAGCAGTTACAGGGACCAACGGTCGAACACTGAAGCTTTCTTT,CASSYRDQRSNTEAFF
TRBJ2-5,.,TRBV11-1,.,TGTGCCAGCAGCCCACGGGGTACCGAAGAGACCCAGTACTTC,CASSPRGTEETQYF
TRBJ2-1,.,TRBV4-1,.,TGCGCCAGCAGCCAAGGGTCCTTTCTACCTGAGCAGTTCTTC,CASSQGSFLPEQFF
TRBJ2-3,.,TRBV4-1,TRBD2,TGCGCCAGCATGACTAGCGGGAGGGAGGGAGATACGCAGTATTTT,CASMTSGREGDTQYF
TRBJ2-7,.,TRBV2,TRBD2,TGTGCCAGCAGTGAACAAGCGGGGGGGCCGGGCGAGCAGTACTTC,CASSEQAGGPGEQYF
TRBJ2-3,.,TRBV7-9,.,TGTGCCAGCAGCTTAGAGAGTCTAGCCGCAGATACGCAGTATTTT,CASSLESLAADTQYF
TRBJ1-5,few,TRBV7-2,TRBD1,TGTGCCAGCAGCTTATGGCAGGGGGGTCAGCCCCAGCATTTT,CASSLWQGGQPQHF
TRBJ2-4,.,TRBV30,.,TGTGCCTGGAGTGCCGACAGAGCCAAAAACATTCAGTACTTC,CAWSADRAKNIQYF
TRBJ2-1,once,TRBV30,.,TGTGCCTGGATGCAAGGGGATTGGTACTACAATGAGCAGTTCTTC,CAWMQGDWYYNEQFF
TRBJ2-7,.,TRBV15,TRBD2,TGTGCCACCAGCAGAGATGGACTAGGCTACGAGCAGTACTTC,CATSRDGLGYEQYF
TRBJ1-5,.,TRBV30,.,TGTGCCTGGGCCAATCCGGGACTAGGCAATCAGCCCCAGCATTTT,CAWANPGLGNQPQHF
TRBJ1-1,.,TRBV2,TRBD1,TGTGCCAGCAGTGAGAAGGGGGCCGGCACTGAAGCTTTCTTT,CASSEKGAGTEAFF
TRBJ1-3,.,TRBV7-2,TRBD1,TGTGCCAGCAGCTCAACAGGGGTAGCAGGAAACACCATATATTTT,CASSSTGVAGNTIYF
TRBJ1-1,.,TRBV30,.,TGTGCCTGGAGTGCCTCCGGACTAGAGCTAACTGAAGCTTTCTTT,CAWSASGLELTEAFF
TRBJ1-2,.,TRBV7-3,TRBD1,TGTGCCAGCAGCCGGACAGGGTTTGGCTACACCTTC,CASSRTGFGYTF
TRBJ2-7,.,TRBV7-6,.,TGTGCCAGCAGCTCCCGGGACACTTACGAGCAGTACTTC,CASSSRDTYEQYF
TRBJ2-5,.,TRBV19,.,TGTGCCAGTAGTGGGCTGGCGGGAGAGACCCAGTACTTC,CASSGLAGETQYF
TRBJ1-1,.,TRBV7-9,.,TGTGCCAGCAGCTTATACCCCGGCGGGGGTTCGAACACTGAAGCTTTCTTT,CASSLYPGGGSNTEAFF
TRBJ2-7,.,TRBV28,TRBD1,TGTGCCAGCAGTTTTGGGGGGACAGGGGGCGCAGAGCAGTACTTC,CASSFGGTGGAEQYF
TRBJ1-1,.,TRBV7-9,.,TGTGCCAGCAGCTTAGCGGTGGGGGGAACTGAAGCTTTCTTT,CASSLAVGGTEAFF
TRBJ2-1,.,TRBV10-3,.,TGTGCCATCAGTGGGCCCGGACAGTACAATGAGCAGTTCTTC,CAISGPGQYNEQFF